This T cell receptor (beta chain) was sequenced in a study of cytomegalovirus exposure and HLA in healthy donors. Study-level information: Most genotyped donors, around four fifths of more than 300, had Caucasian-associated genetic ancestry. Broader study findings: Researchers reported that a few CMV-associated chains were confirmed in vitro as CMV antigen-specific. A later analysis by the authors found several of the most significant clusters apparently linked to common viral pathogens.

About this clone: Its antigen is unidentified.

The CDR3 length is 16 residues. The germline gives CDR1 MNHNY, CDR2 SVGAGI (reference sequence). Trimming removed 4 bases at V and 0 bases at J, with 15 bases between. The PCR had 60 Vbeta and 13 Jbeta primers. Libraries were prepared by immunoSEQ multiplex PCR; TCRdb keeps only in-frame clonotypes and omits some of them. The sample includes about 80,000 clones, 62% of them seen just once. This clonotype was sampled from a male donor in good health and CMV-seropositive. The sequencing sample was made of PBMCs. V gene TRBV6-6 combines with J gene TRBJ2-5; a weak D match, TRBD1 (7 bases). CDR3 sequence (DNA): TGTGCCAGCAGTTCCGCGGGGACAGCACACCAAGAGACCCAGTACTTC. Translating gives CASSSAGTAHQETQYF.